The rows below give T cell receptor beta chains drawn from one sample of a study of cytomegalovirus exposure and HLA in healthy donors. Sequenced by immunoSEQ multiplex PCR; TCRdb stores in-frame clones only, minus some. The top ten hold around 4.1% of the sample, which has 150,000 to 170,000 clones, about 80% seen once. The material sequenced was PBMCs. The source of these receptors is a woman aged 40 to 50 in good health and CMV-seronegative. The CDR3 runs from the conserved cysteine through the conserved F or W. D genes are given only for firm matches. Some rows have no size entry. The others give once, few or many, or a class for an expanded clone.

v_gene	abundance	j_gene	d_gene	CDR3nt	CDR3aa
TRBV6-1	.	TRBJ1-2	.	TGTGCCAGCAGTGAAGCGAGGTCCTATGGCTACACCTTC	CASSEARSYGYTF
TRBV5-6	.	TRBJ2-2	.	TGTGCCAGCAGCCTAAGCGGGCCCGGGGAGCTGTTTTTT	CASSLSGPGELFF
TRBV14	few	TRBJ1-6	TRBD1	TGTGCCAGCAGCCGACAGGGCGATAATTCACCCCTCCACTTT	CASSRQGDNSPLHF
TRBV10-3	.	TRBJ1-2	.	TGTGCCATCAGTGAAAGGACAGAAATCTATGGCTACACCTTC	CAISERTEIYGYTF
TRBV6-6	.	TRBJ1-2	TRBD1	TGTGCCAGCAGCCGGACAGGGGAGGGTGGCTACACCTTC	CASSRTGEGGYTF
TRBV5-1	.	TRBJ1-2	TRBD1	TGCGCCAGCAGCTTGGAGGGGACAGGGTATGGCTACACCTTC	CASSLEGTGYGYTF
TRBV15	.	TRBJ1-6	TRBD1	TGTGCCACCAGCAGTTTATGGGACAGGGTTAATTCACCCCTCCACTTT	CATSSLWDRVNSPLHF
TRBV9	.	TRBJ2-7	TRBD2	TGTGCCAGCAGCGCTCGGACTAGCGGCTACGAGCAGTACTTC	CASSARTSGYEQYF
TRBV27	.	TRBJ1-1	.	TGTGCCAGCAGTTTATCGGGACAGAACACTGAAGCTTTCTTT	CASSLSGQNTEAFF
TRBV5-4	few	TRBJ1-3	.	TGTGCCAGCAGCCGATTAGGGGGTACGCTAGAAAACACCATATATTTT	CASSRLGGTLENTIYF
TRBV18	.	TRBJ2-5	.	TGTGCCAGCTCACCGCGGGAGACCCAGTACTTC	CASSPRETQYF
TRBV28	.	TRBJ1-4	TRBD1	TGTGCCAGCAATAACCAGGGGGGTAATGAAAAACTGTTTTTT	CASNNQGGNEKLFF
TRBV7-9	.	TRBJ1-5	TRBD1	TGTGCCAGCAGCGAACAGGGGGCGAATCAGCCCCAGCATTTT	CASSEQGANQPQHF
TRBV6-5	.	TRBJ1-5	.	TGTGCCAGCAGTTACTCATCCCACAATCAGCCCCAGCATTTT	CASSYSSHNQPQHF